One and the same sample provided the 25 T cell receptor beta chains below, sequenced in a study of blood T cell repertoires in COVID-19 (dated by TCRdb to about 2020). The library was made by the immunoSEQ multiplex PCR assay. TCRdb took over this immuneACCESS table, retaining in-frame rearrangements with V and J assigned. Such tables are incomplete; in checked studies, under half of the missing clones stem from an unresolved V gene, and the remainder is unexplained. In all, the sample holds around 300,000 clones, and about 89% of those were seen once. The top ten hold approximately 5% of the sample. The sample consisted of PBMCs or T cells enriched from blood (not recorded which). The receptors come from a woman aged 25-40 years who had recovered from COVID-19.

This clone came up a few times. V usage is TRBV5-1 and J usage is TRBJ2-7, with 7 bases that match TRBD1. The J segment lost 2 bases and the V segment lost 2 bases, leaving 7 bases of the junction unmatched. This CDR3 is built from 15 residues. The germline V gene encodes CDR1 SGHRS and CDR2 YFSETQ. CDR3 nucleotide sequence: TGCGCCAGCAGCTTAGCCGGGACAGCAACCTACGAGCAGTACTTC. Residues: CASSLAGTATYEQYF.

V is TRBV6-5 and J is TRBJ2-3; TRBD1 might be the D (5 bases). The germline V gene has CDR1 MNHEY and CDR2 SVGAGI. V lost 8 bases to trimming and J lost 3 bases, with 15 bases between them. The CDR3 is 14 residues long. For the CDR3, the DNA is TGTGCCAGCGAGGTTGGCAGGGATACAGATACGCAGTATTTT. Translated, it gives CASEVGRDTDTQYF.

The rearrangement joins TRBV6-6 to TRBJ2-7; 7 bases are shared with TRBD1. The ends lost 4 bases at V and 1 base at J; junction bases unmatched: 1. CDR1 and CDR2 from the germline V gene are MNHNY and SVGAGI (reference sequence). The CDR3 sequence is 13 residues long. CDR3 bases: TGTGCCAGCAGTTGGGACAGATCCTACGAGCAGTACTTC. Protein: CASSWDRSYEQYF.

The chain joins TRBV4-1 to TRBJ2-5; 9 bases are shared with TRBD2. Losses at the gene ends were 4 bases for V and 7 bases for J; bases not matched to a gene: 7. Germline V gene sequence: CDR1 MGHRA, CDR2 YSYEKL. The CDR3 loop spans 14 amino acids. In DNA form, the CDR3 reads TGCGCCAGCAGCCCGCCTAGCGGGGCCGGGACCCAGTACTTC. Translating gives CASSPPSGAGTQYF.

The chain couples TRBV4-2 to TRBJ2-5, with D possibly matching TRBD1 (5 bases). The CDR3 covers 17 residues. With 4 bases removed from V and 5 bases from J, the gap between germline ends came to 23 bases. CDR1 and CDR2 (germline): LGHNA, YNFKEQ. In DNA form, the CDR3 reads TGTGCCAGCAGCCGGACAAGCATATCTCATGGGTCGGAGACCCAGTACTTC. Protein: CASSRTSISHGSETQYF.

The rearrangement uses TRBV7-9 and TRBJ2-7, with TRBD1 as a possible D gene (8 bases). Germline V gene data show CDR1 as SEHNR and CDR2 as FQNEAQ (reference sequence). V was clipped by 7 bases and J by 2 bases, with 15 bases between them. CDR3 length: 14 amino acids. DNA for the CDR3: TGTGCCAGCAACGTACAGGGGGGGGCCTACGAGCAGTACTTC. It encodes CASNVQGGAYEQYF. Together with reference TRBV7-9 and TRBJ2-7, the CDR3 gives the full variable domain: DTGVSQNPRHKITKRGQNVTFRCDPISEHNRLYWYRQTLGQGPEFLTYFQNEAQLEKSRLLSDRFSAERPKGSFSTLEIQRTEQGDSAMYLCASNVQGGAYEQYFGPGTRLTVT.

The chain employs TRBV28 and TRBJ1-4, with no clear D. Germline V gene lookup returns CDR1 MDHEN and CDR2 SYDVKM. Trimming removed 5 bases from V and 3 bases from J, with 16 bases in between. The CDR3 totals 16 residues. CDR3: CASSLSLGEANEKLFF. The DNA of the CDR3 is TGTGCCAGCAGTCTTAGCCTAGGAGAAGCTAATGAAAAACTGTTTTTT.

This clone was observed a single time. The chain has TRBV9 and TRBJ1-6; perhaps TRBD1 as D (6 bases). Germline CDR1 reads SGDLS; CDR2 reads YYNGEE. The CDR3 extends over 16 amino acids. V was shortened by 3 bases and J by 7 bases, with 17 bases between the two germline ends. The CDR3 DNA follows: TGTGCCAGCAGCGCCGATCCGACAGGCGGGAATTCACCCCTCCACTTT. This translates into CASSADPTGGNSPLHF.

The chain combines TRBV9 with TRBJ2-3; D may be TRBD2 (5 bases). The V and J ends lost 3 bases and 0 bases respectively, with 11 bases between them. This CDR3 spans 15 amino acids. CDR1 is SGDLS and CDR2 is YYNGEE in the germline V gene. The CDR3: CASSDGGSSTDTQYF. The CDR3 coding sequence is TGTGCCAGCAGCGACGGAGGCTCTAGCACAGATACGCAGTATTTT.

V gene TRBV11-2 combines with J gene TRBJ2-7, with D possibly matching TRBD1 (5 bases). CDR1 SGHAT and CDR2 FQNNGV come from the germline V gene. Trimming took off 7 bases at V and 6 bases at J, with 16 bases between the two ends. This CDR3 is built from 13 residues. CDR3 nucleotides: TGTGCCAGCAAGATTTCAGGGTCGGGCGAGCAGTACTTC. It is translated as CASKISGSGEQYF.

This CDR3 is CASSLREPYTTEAFF. In DNA form, the CDR3 reads TGTGCCAGCAGCTTACGGGAGCCCTACACCACTGAAGCTTTCTTT. The chain joins TRBV7-8 to TRBJ1-1; no clear D. Looked up from germline, CDR1 is SGHVS and CDR2 is FQNEAQ. The CDR3 spans 15 residues. Trimming took off 2 bases at V and 4 bases at J, with 14 bases between the two ends.

The chain uses TRBV21-1 and TRBJ2-1; no DNA check was done on the table's D call, TRBD1. TRBV21-1 is a recognized pseudogene. The CDR3 is 16 residues long. The CDR3 nucleotides read TGTGCCAGCAGCTCGAGAGACAGGGGGGCAGACAATGAGCAGTTCTTC. This encodes CASSSRDRGADNEQFF.

CDR3 DNA sequence: TGCGCCAGCAGAAGCGGGTCATGGGCCGCCTACGAGCAGTACTTC. Amino acid sequence: CASRSGSWAAYEQYF. The chain joins TRBV5-1 to TRBJ2-7, with a possible D match to TRBD2 (6 bases). V shed 5 bases and J shed 2 bases, with 17 bases lying between them. This CDR3 comprises 15 residues. Germline-derived CDR1 and CDR2 are SGHRS and YFSETQ.

J is TRBJ2-1 and V is TRBV13, with a weak D call TRBD1 (6 bases). Germline lookup yields CDR1 PRHDT and CDR2 FYEKMQ (reference sequence). Trimming pared 4 bases from V and 3 bases from J, leaving 10 bases between. CDR3 size: 14 residues. In DNA form, the CDR3 reads TGTGCCAGCAGCTGGGGGCCAGGCTACAATGAGCAGTTCTTC. As protein: CASSWGPGYNEQFF. Full variable domain (remainder filled in from reference TRBV13 and TRBJ2-1): AAGVIQSPRHLIKEKRETATLKCYPIPRHDTVYWYQQGPGQDPQFLISFYEKMQSDKGSIPDRFSAQQFSDYHSELNMSSLELGDSALYFCASSWGPGYNEQFFGPGTRLTVL.

The chain has TRBV18 and TRBJ2-7; 10 nucleotides line up with TRBD2. Trimming at V came to 0 bases and at J to 0 bases, leaving 5 bases not matched to a gene. Per germline, CDR1 KGHSH and CDR2 LQKENI. This CDR3 comprises 17 residues. Here the CDR3 reads CASSPPLAGGSSYEQYF. CDR3 nucleotide sequence: TGTGCCAGCTCACCACCGTTAGCGGGGGGTAGCTCCTACGAGCAGTACTTC.

The V gene is TRBV5-6, the J gene TRBJ1-1; unclear D gene. Trimming took 3 bases from V and 1 from J, leaving 10 bases between them. CDR3 size: 14 residues. From germline, CDR1 is SGHDT and CDR2 YYEEEE. In DNA form, the CDR3 reads TGTGCCAGCAGCTGGGTAGGGAGGAACACTGAAGCTTTCTTT. Translation gives CASSWVGRNTEAFF.

The CDR3 loop reads CSVEDLEDGKLFF. The CDR3 region has the DNA TGCAGCGTTGAAGATCTGGAGGACGGAAAACTGTTTTTT. The V and J genes are TRBV29-1 and TRBJ1-4, with no clear D. Germline V lookup: CDR1 SQVTM, CDR2 ANQGSEA. This CDR3 is built from 13 residues. With 0 bases removed from V and 10 bases from J, the gap between germline ends came to 12 bases.

This clone was seen at least ten times. This chain uses TRBV10-3 with TRBJ1-2; TRBD1 matches 9 bases. This CDR3 region has 16 residues. Germline V gene sequence: CDR1 ENHRY, CDR2 SYGVKD. J lost 4 bases, V lost 2 bases, and 8 bases had no gene match. The CDR3, as DNA: TGTGCCATCAGTGAGCCGGGACAGGGCGCGTCCTATGGCTACACCTTC. Its protein product is CAISEPGQGASYGYTF.

This clone came up many times. The V call is TRBV3-1 (or the pseudogene TRBV3-2), the J call TRBJ2-7; D unclear. This CDR3 has 15 residues. The germline gives CDR1 LGHDT, CDR2 YNNKEL (reference sequence). V was cut by 1 base and J by 2 bases, with 12 bases left in between. In DNA, the CDR3 is TGTGCCAGCAGCCAAGTTTCGCGCGGAACCTACGAGCAGTACTTC. Translating gives CASSQVSRGTYEQYF.

The chain has TRBV28 and TRBJ2-1; D possibly corresponds to TRBD1 (6 bases). CDR1 MDHEN and CDR2 SYDVKM come from the germline V gene. The CDR3 has 15 residues. Trimming left V 6 bases short and J 4 bases short, with 16 bases between. The CDR3 DNA is TGTGCCAGCAGACCCGGACAGAGTTTTTACAATGAGCAGTTCTTC. Its translation is CASRPGQSFYNEQFF.

This chain uses TRBV5-8 with TRBJ1-5, with D possibly matching TRBD1 (5 bases). Per the germline V gene, CDR1 is SGHTS and CDR2 is YDEGEE. The V end lost 4 bases, the J end lost 0 bases, and 8 bases lay between the germline ends. The CDR3 runs to 14 residues. CDR3 sequence: CASSKGLSNQPQHF. Here the CDR3 DNA reads TGTGCCAGCAGCAAGGGACTTAGCAATCAGCCCCAGCATTTT.

V and J are TRBV7-9 and TRBJ1-1; the match to TRBD1 covers 7 bases. The germline V gene encodes CDR1 SEHNR and CDR2 FQNEAQ (reference sequence). The CDR3 runs to 15 residues. Germline trimming cut 3 bases from V and 2 bases from J; bases unmatched to any gene: 6. The DNA for the CDR3 is TGTGCCAGCAGCTTCTGGGACAGAGCTAACACTGAAGCTTTCTTT. Translation gives CASSFWDRANTEAFF. Drawing the rest from reference TRBV7-9 and TRBJ1-1, the complete variable domain is DTGVSQNPRHKITKRGQNVTFRCDPISEHNRLYWYRQTLGQGPEFLTYFQNEAQLEKSRLLSDRFSAERPKGSFSTLEIQRTEQGDSAMYLCASSFWDRANTEAFFGQGTRLTVV.

The rearrangement uses TRBV5-1 and TRBJ1-1; tentative D call: TRBD1 (5 bases). Trimming removed 0 bases at V and 0 bases at J, with 15 bases between. The germline gives CDR1 SGHRS, CDR2 YFSETQ. This CDR3 has 17 amino acids. CDR3 loop: CASSLEAGRTMNTEAFF. The CDR3 coding sequence is TGCGCCAGCAGCTTGGAGGCGGGACGGACAATGAACACTGAAGCTTTCTTT.

V usage is TRBV15 and J usage is TRBJ1-2; 9 nucleotides align to TRBD1. Trimming cost V 4 bases and J 7 bases; bases outside gene matches: 10. The CDR3 totals 15 residues. CDR1 and CDR2 (germline): LNHNV, YYDKDF (reference sequence). CDR3 sequence: CATSTGTGRSSGYTF. As DNA, the CDR3 is TGTGCCACCAGCACCGGGACAGGGCGTTCTTCTGGCTACACCTTC.

The table lists this clone with a count of one. This rearrangement joins TRBV11-3 to TRBJ2-1, with TRBD2 matching 12 bases. V lost 5 bases to trimming and J lost 8 bases; unmatched junction nucleotides: 7. Germline V CDR1 and CDR2: SGHNT, YENEEA. The length of the CDR3 is 15 residues. The CDR3 DNA reads as TGTGCCAGCAGCCCCCCGGGACTAGCGGGTCATGAGCAGTTCTTC. It codes for CASSPPGLAGHEQFF.